The 32 T cell receptor beta chains presented below share a single source sample, sequenced in a study of CD8+ T cells in alopecia areata. Investigators isolated RNA and reverse transcribed it into cDNA to act as the sequencing template. TCRdb's table, derived via immunoSEQ multiplex PCR, lists solely in-frame clones and lacks some. The data hold approximately 150,000 clones, with roughly 44% observed a single time. The sequenced sample consisted of CD4+ T cells sorted from blood. The receptors here all came from a human donor with alopecia areata.

The chain couples TRBV7-2 to TRBJ1-1; D unresolved. Trimming cost V 5 bases and J 4 bases, with 8 bases left between them. The CDR3 runs to 12 residues. Looked up from germline, CDR1 is SGHTA and CDR2 is FQGNSA. The CDR3 region has the DNA TGTGCCAGCAGCCGGCGGGCCACTGAAGCTTTCTTT. It codes for CASSRRATEAFF.

The rearrangement joins TRBV29-1 to TRBJ2-3, with no clear D. CDR3 length: 13 amino acids. V shed 5 bases and J shed 4 bases, with 13 bases lying between them. Germline-derived CDR1 and CDR2 are SQVTM and ANQGSEA. CDR3 residues: CSVLSPMADTQYF. The CDR3 region has the DNA TGCAGCGTTCTCAGTCCCATGGCAGATACGCAGTATTTT.

V and J are TRBV15 and TRBJ2-1, with TRBD2 identical over 10 bases. CDR3 length: 17 amino acids. The V gene's germline CDR1 is LNHNV and CDR2 YYDKDF (reference sequence). V lost 5 bases to trimming and J lost 14 bases; unmatched junction nucleotides: 21. The CDR3: CATSSLLLAGVNKKEFF. The CDR3 region has the DNA TGTGCCACCAGCTCCCTACTTCTAGCGGGAGTAAATAAAAAGGAGTTCTTC.

The chain combines TRBV29-1 with TRBJ2-7; 7 nucleotides match TRBD1. Germline CDR1 SQVTM, CDR2 ANQGSEA. V dropped 6 bases and J dropped 2; count of bases not matched to a gene: 4. The CDR3 is 12 residues long. The CDR3 protein is CSVQGGPYEQYF. CDR3 sequence (DNA): TGCAGCGTCCAAGGGGGCCCCTACGAGCAGTACTTC.

This clone has more than one count but fewer than ten. The CDR3 nucleotides are TGTGCCAGCTCACCCGAGGGAAGGGTCTATGATACGCAGTATTTT. The encoded protein is CASSPEGRVYDTQYF. V usage is TRBV18 and J usage is TRBJ2-3; TRBD2 is a possible D gene (5 bases). The CDR3 runs to 15 residues. Germline lookup yields CDR1 KGHSH and CDR2 LQKENI. V was clipped by 3 bases and J by 6 bases, with 16 bases between them.

There are a few counts of this clone. The chain uses TRBV5-4 and TRBJ2-7, with 8 bases fitting TRBD2. The junction had 6 bases not matched to a gene; V was cut back by 2 bases and J by 2 bases. CDR3 length equals 15 residues. Germline V gene data show CDR1 as SGHNT and CDR2 as YYREEE (reference sequence). The CDR3 here is CASSFEIAGTYEQYF. DNA for the CDR3: TGTGCCAGCAGCTTTGAGATAGCGGGGACCTACGAGCAGTACTTC.

This clone was found a few times. CDR3 sequence reads: CASSVRSAGVNEQYF. CDR3 in DNA: TGTGCCAGCAGCGTAAGATCAGCGGGAGTGAACGAGCAGTACTTC. V is TRBV9 and J is TRBJ2-7; 8 bases align to TRBD2. Germline V CDR1 and CDR2: SGDLS, YYNGEE. V dropped 1 base and J dropped 5; count of bases not matched to a gene: 8. The CDR3 totals 15 residues.

This chain links TRBV2 with TRBJ2-7; tentatively, D is TRBD1 (5 bases). CDR3 length equals 14 residues. V lost 8 bases and J lost 2, with 16 bases in between. CDR1 and CDR2 (germline): SNHLY, FYNNEI. The CDR3 DNA follows: TGTGCCAGCTGCCGGGCGACAGCCCCCTACGAGCAGTACTTC. Its protein is CASCRATAPYEQYF.

This clone occurred a few times. The chain carries TRBV29-1 and TRBJ2-5; maybe TRBD2 (6 bases). Matching the DNA end better, TRBJ2-7 makes the J call doubtful. There are 14 residues in the CDR3. Per germline, CDR1 SQVTM and CDR2 ANQGSEA. In DNA form, the CDR3 reads TGCAGCGTTGTGAAGGGCGGGGTCGACTACGAGCAGTACTTC. It codes for CSVVKGGVDYEQYF.

This chain uses TRBV5-1 with TRBJ2-3; 12 bases map to TRBD1. The V gene end was trimmed by 7 bases and the J gene end by 4 bases; junction bases not matched to a gene: 7. Germline V gives CDR1 SGHRS, CDR2 YFSETQ. The CDR3 totals 15 residues. The CDR3 DNA reads as TGCGCCAGCGGCATGGGACAGGGGGCGGCAGATACGCAGTATTTT. It yields the protein CASGMGQGAADTQYF.

This clone has more than one count but fewer than ten. The chain joins TRBV29-1 to TRBJ2-1; D call uncertain. V lost 1 base, J lost 5 bases, and 6 bases lay in between. Germline V gene sequence: CDR1 SQVTM, CDR2 ANQGSEA. The CDR3 covers 12 residues. This CDR3 reads CSVEGLNNEQFF. CDR3 coding DNA: TGCAGCGTTGAAGGACTCAACAATGAGCAGTTCTTC.

The gene calls are TRBV6-1 and TRBJ2-2, with D possibly being TRBD1 (6 bases). The CDR3 extends over 14 amino acids. The V gene lost 4 bases and the J gene lost 5 bases, with 11 bases spanning the gap. Germline CDR1 reads MNHNS; CDR2 reads SASEGT. CDR3 nucleotides: TGTGCCAGCAGTGGACAGGTCTGGACCGGGGAGCTGTTTTTT. This sequence encodes CASSGQVWTGELFF.

The table lists this clone with a few counts. V usage is TRBV27 and J usage is TRBJ2-7; the D is unclear. V was clipped by 8 bases and J by 1 base, with 12 bases between them. CDR1 MNHEY and CDR2 SMNVEV come from the germline V gene (reference sequence). The CDR3 covers 13 residues. CDR3: CASGTAFSYEQYF. The CDR3 DNA reads TGTGCCAGCGGAACAGCCTTTTCCTACGAGCAGTACTTC.

This clone has only a few counts. The chain is built from TRBV5-1 and TRBJ2-3; perhaps TRBD2 as D (6 bases). The germline V gene encodes CDR1 SGHRS and CDR2 YFSETQ. V was clipped by 5 bases and J by 0 bases, with 13 bases between them. The CDR3 is made up of 15 amino acids. CDR3 sequence (DNA): TGCGCCAGCAGTCCCCTAGGGAGGAGCACAGATACGCAGTATTTT. Residues: CASSPLGRSTDTQYF. Looking up the rest from reference TRBV5-1 and TRBJ2-3 gives the full variable domain: KAGVTQTPRYLIKTRGQQVTLSCSPISGHRSVSWYQQTPGQGLQFLFEYFSETQRNKGNFPGRFSGRQFSNSRSEMNVSTLELGDSALYLCASSPLGRSTDTQYFGPGTRLTVL.

This clone occurred once. This chain uses TRBV29-1 with TRBJ1-2; D is ambiguous. V lost 4 bases, J lost 8 bases, and 17 bases lay in between. Germline CDR1 reads SQVTM; CDR2 reads ANQGSEA. This CDR3 is built from 13 residues. The CDR3 DNA reads as TGCAGCGTTGGAATGAAATTAGCGGAGGGCTACACCTTC. Its protein product is CSVGMKLAEGYTF.

The chain combines TRBV2 with TRBJ2-4, with D perhaps TRBD1 or TRBD2 (5 bases each). The length of the CDR3 is 18 residues. With 5 bases removed from V and 0 bases from J, the gap between germline ends came to 20 bases. CDR1 SNHLY and CDR2 FYNNEI come from the germline V gene. The CDR3 sequence is CASSSPPGPRIAKNIQYF. DNA for the CDR3: TGTGCCAGCAGTTCGCCTCCGGGGCCCCGGATAGCCAAAAACATTCAGTACTTC.

This clone has only a few counts. This chain uses TRBV7-9 with TRBJ2-1; TRBD2 matches at 7 bases. The CDR3 spans 18 residues. Germline V gives CDR1 SEHNR, CDR2 FQNEAQ (reference sequence). V shed 5 bases and J 9 bases; nucleotides not matched to a gene: 22. This chain's CDR3 is CASSPQKVVTSPYGEQFF. CDR3 bases: TGTGCCAGCAGCCCCCAGAAGGTCGTGACTAGCCCTTACGGTGAGCAGTTCTTC.

The chain links TRBV27 to TRBJ1-1; D not certain. Germline CDR1 and CDR2: MNHEY and SMNVEV (reference sequence). Trimming pared 3 bases from V and 3 bases from J, leaving 8 bases between. The CDR3 totals 13 residues. The CDR3 DNA is TGTGCCAGCAGTTTCCGTAGGGACACTGAAGCTTTCTTT. This encodes CASSFRRDTEAFF.

This clone appeared a few times. The chain joins TRBV19 to TRBJ1-2; TRBD1 is a possible D gene (6 bases). With 4 bases removed from V and 9 bases from J, the gap between germline ends came to 18 bases. The CDR3 length is 14 residues. Germline CDR1 LNHDA, CDR2 SQIVND (reference sequence). The CDR3 DNA is TGTGCCAGTAGTACGGACAGCGTATCGTATAGCTACACCTTC. Amino acid sequence: CASSTDSVSYSYTF.

The rearrangement links TRBV29-1 to TRBJ2-1, with D possibly being TRBD2 (6 bases). The V gene lost 0 bases and the J gene lost 0 bases, with 15 bases spanning the gap. Looked up from germline, CDR1 is SQVTM and CDR2 is ANQGSEA. The CDR3 runs 17 residues. The CDR3 sequence: CSVEDQASASSYNEQFF. The CDR3 DNA reads TGCAGCGTTGAAGATCAGGCTAGCGCGAGCTCCTACAATGAGCAGTTCTTC.

The chain employs TRBV18 and TRBJ1-1, with D possibly matching TRBD1 (6 bases). Trimming took 2 bases from V and 5 from J, leaving 24 bases between them. The CDR3 is 18 residues long. Germline V CDR1 and CDR2: KGHSH, LQKENI. CDR3 in DNA: TGTGCCAGCTCACCAATAACCTTATCCAGGGGATGGGAAACTGAAGCTTTCTTT. It is translated as CASSPITLSRGWETEAFF.

In regard to this clone: One junction end does not reproduce the germline sequence, and a read error may be involved. The genes are TRBV7-9 and TRBJ2-2; D might be TRBD2 (5 bases). This CDR3 is built from 14 residues. Looked up from germline, CDR1 is SEHNR and CDR2 is FQNEAQ (reference sequence). Written as DNA, the CDR3 is TGTGCCAGCACCTTACTAGGCGACACCGGGGAGCTGTTTTTT. It is translated as CASTLLGDTGELFF.

This clone turned up a few times. This chain uses TRBV29-1 with TRBJ2-7; TRBD1 is a possible D gene (6 bases). There are 13 residues in the CDR3. Trimming shortened V by 5 bases and J by 4 bases, and 15 bases separated the two germline ends. CDR1 and CDR2 (germline): SQVTM, ANQGSEA. The CDR3 here is CSVSSGEYYEQYF. The DNA for the CDR3 is TGCAGCGTTTCGTCAGGGGAGTATTACGAGCAGTACTTC.

This rearrangement joins TRBV18 to TRBJ2-7; 10 bases line up with TRBD1. The CDR3 has 15 residues. From germline, CDR1 is KGHSH and CDR2 LQKENI. V lost 6 bases to trimming and J lost 4 bases; unmatched junction nucleotides: 9. The CDR3, as DNA: TGTGCCAGCTCCCCCACGACAGGGGGCAGGTACGAGCAGTACTTC. Its protein is CASSPTTGGRYEQYF.

The chain recombines TRBV5-1 with TRBJ2-2, with a tentative D call TRBD1 (6 bases). This CDR3 spans 16 amino acids. CDR1 is SGHRS and CDR2 is YFSETQ in the germline V gene. V was trimmed by 3 bases and J by 2 bases, leaving 14 bases between them. In DNA form, the CDR3 reads TGCGCCAGCAGCTCCGAGGGACACGCAAACACCGGGGAGCTGTTTTTT. Its translation: CASSSEGHANTGELFF.

V usage is TRBV30 and J usage is TRBJ2-3; TRBD1 agrees at 10 bases. Germline values: CDR1 GTSNPN, CDR2 SVGIG (reference sequence). The junction had 8 bases not matched to a gene; V was cut back by 4 bases and J by 4 bases. This CDR3 is built from 15 residues. CDR3 sequence: CAWTPGQGSADTQYF. The CDR3 nucleotides read TGTGCCTGGACGCCGGGACAGGGGTCCGCAGATACGCAGTATTTT.

The rearrangement links TRBV27 to TRBJ1-1, with 7 bases fitting TRBD1. The ends lost 3 bases at V and 6 bases at J; junction bases unmatched: 4. Germline CDR1 MNHEY, CDR2 SMNVEV (reference sequence). This CDR3 comprises 13 residues. The DNA of the CDR3 is TGTGCCAGCAGTTTGGCGGGACAGTCTGAAGCTTTCTTT. Translating gives CASSLAGQSEAFF.

CDR3 nucleotide sequence: TGTGCCAGCAGGTCCCAGCTACGGGAGCAGTACTTC. It encodes CASRSQLREQYF. The gene calls are TRBV27 and TRBJ2-7, with no clear D. Per the germline V gene, CDR1 is MNHEY and CDR2 is SMNVEV (reference sequence). Trimming removed 6 bases from V and 7 bases from J, with 13 bases in between. The CDR3 runs 12 residues.

This clone has just a few counts. The V call is TRBV29-1, the J call TRBJ1-2; TRBD1 matches at 7 bases. CDR3 length equals 13 residues. J gave up 5 bases and V 6 bases, and 9 bases lay outside the gene matches. Germline values: CDR1 SQVTM, CDR2 ANQGSEA. The CDR3: CSVTGTDVYGYTF. The CDR3 region has the DNA TGCAGCGTAACCGGGACAGATGTTTATGGCTACACCTTC.

J is TRBJ1-2 and V is TRBV11-2; maybe TRBD1 (5 bases). CDR1 is SGHAT, CDR2 FQNNGV, per germline. The CDR3 extends over 13 amino acids. Trimming removed 5 bases at V and 8 bases at J, with 15 bases between. The CDR3 loop is CASSPAGLVGYTF. The CDR3 DNA reads as TGTGCCAGCAGCCCGGCGGGACTGGTGGGCTACACCTTC.

V usage is TRBV13 and J usage is TRBJ2-7; 8 positions agree with TRBD1. The CDR3 sequence is 13 residues long. Per the germline V gene, CDR1 is PRHDT and CDR2 is FYEKMQ (reference sequence). With 7 bases clipped from V and 4 bases from J, the junction kept 6 bases outside the gene matches. CDR3 nucleotides: TGTGCCAGCACGGACAGGGAGCGATACGAGCAGTACTTC. Translated, it gives CASTDRERYEQYF.

There are a few counts of this clone. The chain couples TRBV5-1 to TRBJ2-3, with a tentative D call TRBD1 (5 bases). The V and J ends lost 4 bases and 1 base respectively, with 16 bases between them. The CDR3 is made up of 16 amino acids. Germline V CDR1 and CDR2: SGHRS, YFSETQ. The CDR3 loop reads CASSTGRSSGTDTQYF. The CDR3, as DNA: TGCGCCAGCAGCACAGGCCGGTCGAGCGGCACAGATACGCAGTATTTT.